The present T cell receptor beta chain was sequenced within a study of cytomegalovirus exposure and HLA in healthy donors. This clone was observed a single time. Antigen unknown. The V and J ends lost 4 bases and 7 bases respectively, with 14 bases between them. Germline assignment: CDR1 SGHAT and CDR2 FQNNGV. The CDR3 loop spans 13 amino acids. Here immunoSEQ multiplex PCR was the method, and the copy in TCRdb shows in-frame clones only, minus some. The repertoire has approximately 150,000 clones, less than 90% of them found once; the top ten carry about 9.4%. Overall study findings and caveats: According to the study, 160 or so TCR beta chains were cytomegalovirus-associated. In vitro work confirmed that three CMV-associated chains recognize CMV antigens.

The rearrangement uses TRBV11-2 and TRBJ2-7; the D gene is possibly TRBD2 (5 bases). Material for sequencing was PBMCs. The sequence derives from a man aged 30 to 45 in good health and CMV-seropositive. The CDR3 loop is CASSSLRTGEQYF. The CDR3 DNA is TGTGCCAGCAGCTCGTTAAGGACGGGGGAGCAGTACTTC.